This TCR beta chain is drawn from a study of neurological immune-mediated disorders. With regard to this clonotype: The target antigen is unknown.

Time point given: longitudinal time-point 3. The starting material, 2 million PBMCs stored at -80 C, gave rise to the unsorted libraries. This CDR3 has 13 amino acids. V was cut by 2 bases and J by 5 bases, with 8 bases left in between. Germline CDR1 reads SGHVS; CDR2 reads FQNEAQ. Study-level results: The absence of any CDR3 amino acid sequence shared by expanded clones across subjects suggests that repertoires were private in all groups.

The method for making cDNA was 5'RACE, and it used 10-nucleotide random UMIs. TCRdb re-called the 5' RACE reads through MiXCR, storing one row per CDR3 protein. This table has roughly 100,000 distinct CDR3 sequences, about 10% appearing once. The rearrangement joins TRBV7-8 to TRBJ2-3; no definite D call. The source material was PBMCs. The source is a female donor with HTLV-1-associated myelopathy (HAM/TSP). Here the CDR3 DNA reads TGTGCCAGCAGCTTATACCAGAAAGATACGCAGTATTTT. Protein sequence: CASSLYQKDTQYF. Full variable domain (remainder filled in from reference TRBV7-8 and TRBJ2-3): GAGVSQSPRYKVAKRGQDVALRCDPISGHVSLFWYQQALGQGPEFLTYFQNEAQLDKSGLPSDRFFAERPEGSVSTLKIQRTQQEDSAVYLCASSLYQKDTQYFGPGTRLTVL.